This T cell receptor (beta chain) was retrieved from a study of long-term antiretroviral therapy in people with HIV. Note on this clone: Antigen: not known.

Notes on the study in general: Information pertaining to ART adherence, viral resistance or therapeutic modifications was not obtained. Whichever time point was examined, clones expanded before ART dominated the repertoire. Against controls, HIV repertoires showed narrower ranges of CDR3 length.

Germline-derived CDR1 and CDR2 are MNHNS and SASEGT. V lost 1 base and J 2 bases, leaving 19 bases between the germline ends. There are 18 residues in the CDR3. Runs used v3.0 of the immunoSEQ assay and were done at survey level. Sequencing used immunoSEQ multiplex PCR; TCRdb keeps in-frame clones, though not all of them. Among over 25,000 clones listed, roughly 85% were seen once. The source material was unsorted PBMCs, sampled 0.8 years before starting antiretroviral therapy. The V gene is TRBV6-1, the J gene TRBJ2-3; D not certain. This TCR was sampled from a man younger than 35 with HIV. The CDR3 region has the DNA TGTGCCAGCAGTGAAGGAATTAATCCCAGCAGATCCACAGATACGCAGTATTTT. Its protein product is CASSEGINPSRSTDTQYF.